The 14 T cell receptor beta chains presented below share a single source sample, sequenced in a study of cytomegalovirus exposure and HLA in healthy donors. Primers for the PCR totalled 60 Vbeta and 13 Jbeta. Clones were sequenced by immunoSEQ multiplex PCR, and TCRdb holds only the in-frame ones, with some missing. Of more than 150,000 clones listed, about 81% are singletons. Specimen: PBMCs. The source is a man aged 40-49 years in good health and CMV-seronegative.

This clone was detected once. The genes are TRBV2 and TRBJ2-2, with TRBD2 as a possible D gene (5 bases). Germline CDR1 is SNHLY and CDR2 is FYNNEI. Trimming took off 5 bases at V and 0 bases at J, with 10 bases between the two ends. The CDR3 consists of 15 residues. The CDR3 sequence is CASSRGEANTGELFF. CDR3 nucleotide sequence: TGTGCCAGCAGTCGGGGAGAAGCGAACACCGGGGAGCTGTTTTTT.

This clone showed up just once. The V and J genes are TRBV5-1 and TRBJ1-1, with TRBD1 identical over 12 bases. CDR3 length: 16 residues. Germline-derived CDR1 and CDR2 are SGHRS and YFSETQ. V shed 0 bases, J shed 7 bases, and the junction held 7 bases outside the gene matches. The DNA of the CDR3 is TGCGCCAGCAGCTTGGAAGGGACAGGGGGCGAAGGTGAAGCTTTCTTT. It translates to CASSLEGTGGEGEAFF. The complete variable domain, with remaining parts taken from reference TRBV5-1 and TRBJ1-1, reads KAGVTQTPRYLIKTRGQQVTLSCSPISGHRSVSWYQQTPGQGLQFLFEYFSETQRNKGNFPGRFSGRQFSNSRSEMNVSTLELGDSALYLCASSLEGTGGEGEAFFGQGTRLTVV.

This clone was counted between two and nine times. The chain couples TRBV5-1 to TRBJ2-1; weak D call: TRBD1 (6 bases). V dropped 5 bases and J dropped 0 bases, with 6 bases sitting between them. CDR3 size: 13 residues. The germline V gene encodes CDR1 SGHRS and CDR2 YFSETQ. The CDR3 reads CASRTGSYNEQFF. CDR3 DNA: TGCGCCAGCAGGACAGGCTCCTACAATGAGCAGTTCTTC.

The chain employs TRBV28 and TRBJ1-2; no firm D call. Trimming left V 5 bases short and J 4 bases short, with 11 bases between. This CDR3 contains 13 residues. Per the germline V gene, CDR1 is MDHEN and CDR2 is SYDVKM. The CDR3 loop is CASSLIDTYGYTF. Here the CDR3 DNA reads TGTGCCAGCAGTCTTATAGACACCTATGGCTACACCTTC.

V usage is TRBV13 and J usage is TRBJ2-3, with 9 bases matching TRBD2. Germline values: CDR1 PRHDT, CDR2 FYEKMQ (reference sequence). Trimming took 3 bases from V and 1 from J; bases not matched to a gene: 5. The CDR3 is 16 residues long. The CDR3 nucleotides read TGTGCCAGCAGCTTTGCGGGAGGGGGGGGCACAGATACGCAGTATTTT. This encodes CASSFAGGGGTDTQYF.

V is TRBV4-1 and J is TRBJ2-3; D might be TRBD2 (6 bases). The V gene lost 1 base and the J gene lost 1 base, with 9 bases spanning the gap. Germline assignment: CDR1 MGHRA and CDR2 YSYEKL. This CDR3 has 15 residues. The CDR3 protein is CASSQGDWGTDTQYF. The DNA for the CDR3 is TGCGCCAGCAGCCAAGGGGACTGGGGCACAGATACGCAGTATTTT.

V usage is TRBV27 and J usage is TRBJ1-2, with a possible D match to TRBD1 (5 bases). There are 14 residues in the CDR3. V was trimmed by 6 bases and J by 5 bases, leaving 16 bases between them. The germline V gene has CDR1 MNHEY and CDR2 SMNVEV (reference sequence). CDR3 sequence reads: CASRTSGGGYGYTF. In nucleotides, the CDR3 is TGTGCCAGCAGAACTAGCGGGGGAGGATATGGCTACACCTTC.

The chain uses TRBV4-1 and TRBJ1-2, with a weak D call TRBD1 (5 bases). Germline lookup yields CDR1 MGHRA and CDR2 YSYEKL. Between the trimmed V and J ends, which lost 0 bases and 6 bases, there was a span of 11 bases. CDR3 length: 14 amino acids. The chain's CDR3 is CASSQDFVGDGYTF. The CDR3 DNA reads as TGCGCCAGCAGCCAAGATTTTGTAGGGGATGGCTACACCTTC.

The chain couples TRBV21-1 to TRBJ2-7; TRBD1 is the table's D call and was not checked against the DNA. TRBV21-1 is assigned pseudogene status. The CDR3 has 16 residues. DNA of the CDR3: TGTGCCAGCAGCAAACCGCCAAGGGGGTGGGCCTACGAGCAGTACTTC. As protein: CASSKPPRGWAYEQYF.

J is TRBJ2-1 and V is TRBV7-2, with D tentatively TRBD2 (7 bases). The germline V and J ends were trimmed by 7 bases and 4 bases, with 17 bases remaining between them. Per germline, CDR1 SGHTA and CDR2 FQGNSA. The CDR3 sequence is 15 residues long. CDR3 DNA sequence: TGTGCCAGCACCCCGCCGGGGGGCGCTTACAATGAGCAGTTCTTC. Translated, it gives CASTPPGGAYNEQFF.

The chain is built from TRBV27 and TRBJ1-1, with 11 positions matching TRBD1. The germline CDR1 and CDR2 sequences are MNHEY and SMNVEV (reference sequence). After removal of 5 bases from V and 6 bases from J, the junction contained 8 bases not matched to a gene. This CDR3 is built from 15 residues. CDR3 amino acids: CASSPRDRGFPEAFF. The CDR3 DNA follows: TGTGCCAGCAGTCCCAGGGACAGGGGGTTTCCTGAAGCTTTCTTT.

The chain employs TRBV30 and TRBJ2-1, with D tentatively TRBD1 (6 bases). The germline CDR1 and CDR2 sequences are GTSNPN and SVGIG (reference sequence). CDR3 length: 16 amino acids. V was cut by 2 bases and J by 6 bases, with 20 bases left in between. The CDR3 is CAWSPKTGRDGNEQFF. DNA of the CDR3: TGTGCCTGGAGTCCAAAAACAGGGAGAGATGGCAATGAGCAGTTCTTC.

The J gene is TRBJ2-5, the V gene TRBV10-2; no definite D call. Trimming left V 6 bases short and J 5 bases short, with 4 bases between. CDR1 and CDR2 from the germline V gene are WSHSY and SAAADI. This CDR3 is built from 10 residues. CDR3 sequence (DNA): TGCGCCAGCAGATCGGAGACCCAGTACTTC. Encoded protein: CASRSETQYF.

This rearrangement joins TRBV4-1 to TRBJ2-1; D might be TRBD2 (6 bases). CDR3 size: 16 residues. From germline, CDR1 is MGHRA and CDR2 YSYEKL. Trimming pared 3 bases from V and 4 bases from J, leaving 16 bases between. The CDR3 sequence is CASSQLMGRGYNEQFF. The CDR3 DNA reads as TGCGCCAGCAGCCAGTTAATGGGCCGGGGGTACAATGAGCAGTTCTTC.